Presented here are 30 T cell receptor beta chains from one specimen sequenced in a study of shared T cell receptors in the human thymus. Generated by immunoSEQ multiplex PCR, the TCRdb table keeps only in-frame clones and is missing some. The sample has roughly 560,000 clones, around 78% seen once; the top ten hold 0.01% to 0.015%. These sequences were also reported in another study, on human thymus T cells.

The specimen sequenced was thymocytes. Every receptor here comes from a boy under three years old with a congenital heart defect.

The chain employs TRBV12-2 and TRBJ2-1; the table's D call of TRBD2 was not tested on the DNA. TRBV12-2 has pseudogene status. This CDR3 is 15 amino acids long. For the CDR3, the DNA is TGTGCAAGTCGCCCAAGGGAGACTTCCTACAATGAGCAGTTCTTC. This encodes CASRPRETSYNEQFF.

The chain carries TRBV6-5 and TRBJ1-2; D is unresolved. V gave up 6 bases and J gave up 5 bases, with 10 bases separating them. Germline V lookup: CDR1 MNHEY, CDR2 SVGAGI. The CDR3 has 12 amino acids. Here the CDR3 DNA reads TGTGCCAGCAGCTCCCAGGAATATGGCTACACCTTC. Its translation is CASSSQEYGYTF.

This clone was observed a few times. The chain couples TRBV6-1 to TRBJ2-7; 8 bases are shared with TRBD1. Germline CDR1 and CDR2: MNHNS and SASEGT. V shed 4 bases, J shed 3 bases, and the junction held 2 bases outside the gene matches. The CDR3 is made up of 13 amino acids. In nucleotides, the CDR3 is TGTGCCAGCAGTGGGGACAGGATCTACGAGCAGTACTTC. Protein sequence: CASSGDRIYEQYF.

A few counts support this clone. V and J are TRBV2 and TRBJ2-5, with 7 bases aligning to TRBD1. With V trimmed by 6 bases and J by 5 bases, 6 bases remained unmatched. The CDR3 spans 13 residues. Per germline, CDR1 SNHLY and CDR2 FYNNEI. This CDR3 reads CASRGTVRETQYF. CDR3 in DNA: TGTGCCAGCAGAGGGACAGTGCGGGAGACCCAGTACTTC.

The DNA of the CDR3 is TGTGCCAGCAGTGGGACTAGAAACGCTCTTGAGGATGAGCAGTTCTTC. Translated: CASSGTRNALEDEQFF. The chain is built from TRBV6-1 and TRBJ2-1; 7 bases map to TRBD2. Germline trimming cut 4 bases from V and 8 bases from J; bases unmatched to any gene: 14. The length of the CDR3 is 16 residues. Germline V CDR1 and CDR2: MNHNS, SASEGT.

As DNA, the CDR3 is TGTGCCATCAGAGGGGACACTGAAGCTTTCTTT. It yields the protein CAIRGDTEAFF. The chain carries TRBV10-3 and TRBJ1-1; D perhaps matches TRBD1 (5 bases). The V gene lost 6 bases and the J gene lost 3 bases, with 5 bases spanning the gap. In germline, CDR1 is ENHRY, CDR2 SYGVKD. This CDR3 comprises 11 residues.

The rearrangement joins TRBV4-1 to TRBJ2-5, with TRBD1 as a possible D gene (5 bases). V was trimmed by 0 bases and J by 3 bases, leaving 17 bases between them. The CDR3 runs to 17 residues. CDR1 is MGHRA, CDR2 YSYEKL, per germline. CDR3 in DNA: TGCGCCAGCAGCCAAGAGGTTACTCGCAGGGCGGAAGAGACCCAGTACTTC. Its protein product is CASSQEVTRRAEETQYF.

The chain is built from TRBV27 and TRBJ1-2; 8 nucleotides match TRBD1. The ends lost 5 bases at V and 1 base at J; junction bases unmatched: 6. CDR3 length equals 15 residues. Germline-derived CDR1 and CDR2 are MNHEY and SMNVEV (reference sequence). Here the CDR3 DNA reads TGTGCCAGCAGTACCTCACAGGGGGTTAACTATGGCTACACCTTC. Its translation: CASSTSQGVNYGYTF.

This clone turned up a few times. The genes are TRBV19 and TRBJ2-7; the match to TRBD1 covers 10 bases. Germline-derived CDR1 and CDR2 are LNHDA and SQIVND (reference sequence). V gave up 5 bases and J gave up 2 bases; unmatched junction bases: 9. The CDR3 spans 16 residues. CDR3 bases: TGTGCCAGTAGTTTAGCCGGGACAGGGGTACCCTACGAGCAGTACTTC. It is translated as CASSLAGTGVPYEQYF.

This clone was picked up one time. The rearrangement uses TRBV19 and TRBJ2-3, with a weak D call TRBD1 (6 bases). V dropped 6 bases and J dropped 2 bases, with 18 bases sitting between them. The length of the CDR3 is 16 residues. Per the germline V gene, CDR1 is LNHDA and CDR2 is SQIVND (reference sequence). The CDR3 sequence is CASSPRGSEITDTQYF. CDR3 in DNA: TGTGCCAGTAGCCCCAGGGGTTCCGAGATCACAGATACGCAGTATTTT.

This clone was recorded once. The chain has TRBV4-1 and TRBJ2-2; D possibly corresponds to TRBD2 (6 bases). Germline V lookup: CDR1 MGHRA, CDR2 YSYEKL. This CDR3 is 15 amino acids long. V was cut by 0 bases and J by 5 bases, with 10 bases left in between. The CDR3 DNA reads TGCGCCAGCAGCCAAGATGTGCGGGGTACCGGGGAGCTGTTTTTT. Its translation: CASSQDVRGTGELFF.

In its sample, this clone was seen a few times. The V call is TRBV5-6, the J call TRBJ2-1, with TRBD1 as a possible D gene (5 bases). Germline V lookup: CDR1 SGHDT, CDR2 YYEEEE. CDR3 length equals 15 residues. Trimming cost V 0 bases and J 3 bases, with 10 bases left between them. The CDR3 DNA reads as TGTGCCAGCAGCTTGGTGGGGCTAGACTACAATGAGCAGTTCTTC. This codes for CASSLVGLDYNEQFF.

This rearrangement joins TRBV13 to TRBJ2-3; 11 nucleotides align to TRBD2. V shed 4 bases, J shed 6 bases, and the junction held 12 bases outside the gene matches. Germline CDR1 and CDR2: PRHDT and FYEKMQ (reference sequence). The CDR3 runs to 17 residues. CDR3 in amino acids: CASSWRLAGHRGDTQYF. In DNA form, the CDR3 reads TGTGCCAGCAGCTGGCGACTAGCGGGACACAGAGGGGATACGCAGTATTTT.

This chain links TRBV28 with TRBJ2-5; D remains unclear. Trimming pared 3 bases from V and 7 bases from J, leaving 24 bases between. From germline, CDR1 is MDHEN and CDR2 SYDVKM. The CDR3 is made up of 17 amino acids. The chain's CDR3 is CASSFPPRPPPLGTQYF. Written as DNA, the CDR3 is TGTGCCAGCAGTTTTCCCCCTAGACCCCCTCCCCTGGGGACCCAGTACTTC.

The V and J genes are TRBV5-5 and TRBJ2-1; D is ambiguous. The V and J ends lost 0 bases and 2 bases respectively, with 12 bases between them. Germline CDR1 is SGHKS and CDR2 is YYEKEE (reference sequence). CDR3 length: 16 amino acids. CDR3 protein: CASSLALPGPYNEQFF. The CDR3 nucleotides read TGTGCCAGCAGCTTGGCCTTACCAGGTCCCTACAATGAGCAGTTCTTC.

The gene calls are TRBV11-2 and TRBJ1-5, with 7 nucleotides matching TRBD1. The CDR3 is 17 amino acids. J lost 7 bases, V lost 0 bases, and 12 bases had no gene match. In germline, CDR1 is SGHAT, CDR2 FQNNGV. CDR3 bases: TGTGCCAGCAGCTTAGACTGGGCGGGAACAGGGGACCAGCCCCAGCATTTT. Translating it yields CASSLDWAGTGDQPQHF.

This clone is a singleton in its sample. The chain couples TRBV11-2 to TRBJ2-7; 14 bases fit TRBD2. CDR1 and CDR2 (germline): SGHAT, FQNNGV. Unmatched junction bases numbered 22, after V lost 8 bases and J lost 7 bases. This CDR3 spans 19 amino acids. CDR3 DNA: TGTGCCAGCTCCACACAGGGGGGTTCCGGGACTAGCGGGAGCTGGGAGCAGTACTTC. This gives the protein CASSTQGGSGTSGSWEQYF.

The chain employs TRBV5-6 and TRBJ2-7; TRBD1 agrees at 8 bases. V shed 0 bases and J 2 bases; nucleotides not matched to a gene: 4. The CDR3 is made up of 15 amino acids. Germline CDR1 SGHDT, CDR2 YYEEEE. As DNA, the CDR3 is TGTGCCAGCAGCTTGGGGTCAGGGGGCCCCTACGAGCAGTACTTC. Amino acids: CASSLGSGGPYEQYF.

The rearrangement links TRBV6-1 to TRBJ2-7; 7 positions match TRBD1. The CDR3 totals 15 residues. Germline V lookup: CDR1 MNHNS, CDR2 SASEGT. J was trimmed by 3 bases and V by 0 bases; bases with no gene match: 5. The CDR3 bases are TGTGCCAGCAGTGAAGCATCTCACAGGGGCTACGAGCAGTACTTC. This gives the protein CASSEASHRGYEQYF.

The chain has TRBV15 and TRBJ2-1, with 9 bases matching TRBD1. V gave up 5 bases and J gave up 5 bases; unmatched junction bases: 19. CDR1 and CDR2 (germline): LNHNV, YYDKDF (reference sequence). The CDR3 loop spans 19 amino acids. The CDR3 loop reads CATSLRTGVQPVWDNEQFF. CDR3 DNA sequence: TGTGCCACCAGCCTGCGGACAGGGGTCCAACCTGTATGGGACAATGAGCAGTTCTTC.

The chain uses TRBV6-1 and TRBJ2-7, with a weak D call TRBD1 (7 bases). Germline values: CDR1 MNHNS, CDR2 SASEGT. The CDR3 has 17 amino acids. Trimming left V 1 base short and J 3 bases short, with 19 bases between. CDR3 residues: CASSEGGVDREFYEQYF. As DNA, the CDR3 is TGTGCCAGCAGTGAAGGGGGGGTAGACAGGGAGTTCTACGAGCAGTACTTC.

The gene calls are TRBV11-2 and TRBJ2-7; the match to TRBD2 covers 12 bases. Looked up from germline, CDR1 is SGHAT and CDR2 is FQNNGV. The CDR3 runs to 14 residues. After removal of 3 bases from V and 9 bases from J, the junction contained 6 bases not matched to a gene. The CDR3 nucleotides read TGTGCCAGCAGCTTGACTAGCGGGAGTTCCCTGCAGTACTTC. Translation gives CASSLTSGSSLQYF.

The J gene is TRBJ2-1, the V gene TRBV4-3, with D tentatively TRBD2 (5 bases). The germline V gene encodes CDR1 LGHNA and CDR2 YSLEER. The CDR3 sequence is 16 residues long. The germline V and J ends were trimmed by 3 bases and 7 bases, with 19 bases remaining between them. Written as DNA, the CDR3 is TGCGCCAGCAGCCATCCCGCGGCGGGCAGCCATAATGAGCAGTTCTTC. It codes for CASSHPAAGSHNEQFF.

The V and J genes are TRBV10-2 and TRBJ2-3; possible D gene TRBD1, 5 bases. The CDR3 is made up of 14 amino acids. V was shortened by 0 bases and J by 4 bases, with 8 bases between the two germline ends. The germline V gene encodes CDR1 WSHSY and CDR2 SAAADI. The CDR3 DNA is TGCGCCAGCAGTGAGTCGATGGGGCCAGATACGCAGTATTTT. Residues: CASSESMGPDTQYF.

The table lists this clone with a few counts. The CDR3 DNA reads as TGTGCCAGTAGTCCGGGGTATGCCTACGAGCAGTACTTC. As protein: CASSPGYAYEQYF. The chain joins TRBV19 to TRBJ2-7; D may be TRBD2 (5 bases). The V and J ends lost 5 bases and 2 bases respectively, with 10 bases between them. The CDR3 sequence is 13 residues long. CDR1 LNHDA and CDR2 SQIVND come from the germline V gene (reference sequence).

V is TRBV10-3 and J is TRBJ1-2; tentatively, D is TRBD1 (6 bases). The CDR3 is made up of 15 amino acids. Germline values: CDR1 ENHRY, CDR2 SYGVKD. The V gene lost 2 bases and the J gene lost 1 base, with 11 bases spanning the gap. The CDR3 DNA follows: TGTGCCATCAGTGAGGGACAGCGAAGTAACTATGGCTACACCTTC. Its translation is CAISEGQRSNYGYTF.

The chain employs TRBV28 and TRBJ1-5; no clear D. The CDR3 extends over 14 amino acids. Germline values: CDR1 MDHEN, CDR2 SYDVKM. V was shortened by 5 bases and J by 3 bases, with 11 bases between the two germline ends. The CDR3 is CASSPPAANQPQHF. Here the CDR3 DNA reads TGTGCCAGCAGTCCTCCAGCGGCCAATCAGCCCCAGCATTTT.

The V call is TRBV5-1, the J call TRBJ2-1, with 13 bases fitting TRBD2. The germline gives CDR1 SGHRS, CDR2 YFSETQ. V shed 1 base, J shed 10 bases, and the junction held 8 bases outside the gene matches. The CDR3 is 16 amino acids. The CDR3 DNA sequence: TGCGCCAGCAGCTTGTATGCGACTAGCGGGAGGAACGAGCAGTTCTTC. Protein: CASSLYATSGRNEQFF.

The rearrangement joins TRBV5-6 to TRBJ2-1; possibly TRBD1 for D (6 bases). The CDR3 extends over 15 amino acids. In germline, CDR1 is SGHDT, CDR2 YYEEEE. V shed 0 bases and J shed 4 bases, with 11 bases lying between them. Written as DNA, the CDR3 is TGTGCCAGCAGCTTGGACAGGGTGGCGTACAATGAGCAGTTCTTC. This encodes CASSLDRVAYNEQFF.

The chain employs TRBV19 and TRBJ2-4; possible D gene TRBD2, 6 bases. The CDR3 is 15 residues long. V was clipped by 10 bases and J by 3 bases, with 19 bases between them. Germline-derived CDR1 and CDR2 are LNHDA and SQIVND (reference sequence). CDR3 coding DNA: TGTGCCACTCTAGACACCAACGGGGGCAAAAACATTCAGTACTTC. It is translated as CATLDTNGGKNIQYF. Filled out from reference TRBV19 and TRBJ2-4, the complete variable domain reads DGGITQSPKYLFRKEGQNVTLSCEQNLNHDAMYWYRQDPGQGLRLIYYSQIVNDFQKGDIAEGYSVSREKKESFPLTVTSAQKNPTAFYLCATLDTNGGKNIQYFGAGTRLSVL.